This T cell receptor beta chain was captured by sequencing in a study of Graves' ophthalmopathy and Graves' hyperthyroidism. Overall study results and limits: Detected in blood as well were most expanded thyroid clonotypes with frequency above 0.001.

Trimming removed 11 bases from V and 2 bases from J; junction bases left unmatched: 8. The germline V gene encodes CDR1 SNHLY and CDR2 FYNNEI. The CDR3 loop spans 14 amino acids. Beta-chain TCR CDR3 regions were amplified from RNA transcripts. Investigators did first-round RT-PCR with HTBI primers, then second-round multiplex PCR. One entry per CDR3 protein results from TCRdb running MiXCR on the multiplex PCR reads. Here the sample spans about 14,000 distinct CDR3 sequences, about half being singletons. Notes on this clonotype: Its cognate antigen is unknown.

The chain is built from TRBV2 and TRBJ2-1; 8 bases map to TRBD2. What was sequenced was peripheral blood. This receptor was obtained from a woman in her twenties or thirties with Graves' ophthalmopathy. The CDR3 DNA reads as TGTGCCGGGGAAGCGGGAGTCGCCTACAATGAGCAGTTCTTC. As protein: CAGEAGVAYNEQFF.